A single TCR beta chain is shown here with its context. Its antigen is currently unknown. Treatment of the sample: 19 received Ad26.COV2.S at low or high dose, single or two shots; 5 received placebo; per-sample allocation not given. Collection of the samples took place on day 63 after the first injection of vaccine or placebo. Vaccination used an Ad26 vector expressing Wuhan-strain SARS-CoV-2 spike. This entry belongs to a study of Ad26.COV2.S vaccination and SARS-CoV-2 variants. Overall study: Into the muscle, Ad26.COV2.S was dosed once or twice, 56 days apart. General study points: Assessments of TCR breadth and depth may have underestimated the total T cell responses.

Repertoires were generated with immunoSEQ multiplex PCR, while TCRdb's copy carries only in-frame clones and drops some. The table lists about 350,000 clones, roughly 91% of them singletons, with around 5.3% in the top ten. Germline CDR1 SGHRS, CDR2 YFSETQ. The CDR3 runs 16 residues. J was trimmed by 0 bases and V by 5 bases; bases with no gene match: 9. The sample was peripheral blood, taken in a trial of Ad26.COV2.S vaccine versus placebo. The chain has TRBV5-1 and TRBJ2-3, with TRBD1 identical over 7 bases. This receptor was identified in a person between 18 and 60 years old who received the Ad26.COV2.S COVID-19 vaccine or a placebo. The CDR3 loop reads CASSDNPGQSTDTQYF. DNA for the CDR3: TGCGCCAGCAGTGACAATCCGGGACAGAGCACAGATACGCAGTATTTT.